A selection of T cell receptor beta chains follows, all from one sample in a study of CD8 T cells in Susac syndrome. TCRdb ran MiXCR on the immunoSEQ multiplex PCR reads and lists one entry per CDR3 protein. Of around 100,000 distinct CDR3 sequences detected, 95% appear once; the ten largest clones hold roughly 0.29%. Sequenced: CD8+ T cells from PBMCs. These receptors were taken from a human donor with Susac syndrome. The CDR3 runs from the conserved cysteine through the conserved F or W. The order of the fields is D gene, V gene, clone size, J gene, CDR3 protein, CDR3 DNA. D genes are given only for firm matches. Not every row has a clone size; where given, it reads once, few, many or a size class.

TRBD2	TRBV20-1	once	TRBJ2-2	CSASSGGGGGTGELFF	TGCAGTGCTAGCTCCGGGGGGGGCGGAGGCACCGGGGAGCTGTTTTTT
NA	TRBV20-1	NA	TRBJ1-1	CSARPFTGGGNTEAFF	TGCAGTGCTAGACCGTTTACAGGAGGGGGTAACACTGAAGCTTTCTTT
NA	TRBV20-1	NA	TRBJ2-1	CSGASNEQFF	TGTTCCGGCGCTAGCAATGAGCAGTTCTTC
TRBD2	TRBV15	NA	TRBJ2-5	CATSRDPLAGGEIIGTQYF	TGTGCCACCAGCAGAGACCCCCTAGCGGGAGGGGAGATTATCGGGACCCAGTACTTC
NA	TRBV20-1	NA	TRBJ1-1	CSATGTVKAFF	TGCAGTGCTACAGGGACGGTGAAAGCTTTCTTT
NA	TRBV29-1	NA	TRBJ2-1	CSAEDYNEQFF	TGCAGCGCTGAGGACTACAATGAGCAGTTCTTC
NA	TRBV6-4	NA	TRBJ1-1	CASSMDREAFF	TGTGCCAGCAGTATGGACAGAGAAGCTTTCTTT
TRBD1	TRBV29-1	NA	TRBJ1-1	CSGRTGVSSEAFF	TGCAGCGGACGGACAGGAGTATCTTCTGAAGCTTTCTTT
TRBD1	TRBV9	NA	TRBJ2-5	CASSGQGQTQYF	TGTGCCAGCAGCGGACAGGGGCAGACCCAGTACTTC
TRBD2	TRBV5-8	NA	TRBJ2-2	CASSSSGRHTGELFF	TGTGCCAGCAGCTCTAGCGGGAGACACACCGGGGAGCTGTTTTTT
NA	TRBV9	NA	TRBJ1-1	CASSGPIGGTEAFF	TGTGCCAGCAGCGGGCCAATTGGGGGCACTGAAGCTTTCTTT
NA	TRBV7-8	NA	TRBJ2-6	CASSLGVRSGANVLTF	TGTGCCAGCAGCTTAGGAGTACGCTCTGGGGCCAACGTCCTGACTTTC
NA	TRBV18	NA	TRBJ2-3	CASSSLRGPDTQYF	TGTGCCAGCTCATCTTTGCGGGGGCCTGATACGCAGTATTTT
NA	TRBV5-4	NA	TRBJ2-1	CASSLSDNEQFF	TGTGCCAGCAGCTTATCCGACAATGAGCAGTTCTTC
NA	TRBV4-1	NA	TRBJ2-1	CASSPGGGGNEQFF	TGCGCCAGCAGCCCTGGAGGGGGTGGCAATGAGCAGTTCTTC
NA	TRBV5-1	NA	TRBJ2-7	CASSQPSDLGYEQYF	TGCGCCAGCAGCCAACCGTCGGACTTAGGCTACGAGCAGTACTTC
TRBD1	TRBV12-3/TRBV12-4	once	TRBJ2-5	CASSPQGARETQYF	TGTGCCAGCAGCCCACAGGGGGCGCGGGAGACCCAGTACTTC
TRBD1	TRBV15	NA	TRBJ1-4	CATSRGQLNEKLFF	TGTGCCACCAGCAGGGGACAGCTTAATGAAAAACTGTTTTTT
NA	TRBV7-3	NA	TRBJ2-2	CASSLRTGELFF	TGTGCCAGCAGCCTCCGGACCGGGGAGCTGTTTTTT
NA	TRBV5-6	once	TRBJ1-2	CASSFPGTSYYGYTF	TGTGCCAGCAGCTTTCCCGGGACTTCCTACTATGGCTACACCTTC
TRBD1	TRBV23-1	once	TRBJ1-2	CASSQAPQGMSSWYGYTF	TGCGCCAGCAGTCAAGCCCCACAGGGGATGTCTTCGTGGTATGGCTACACCTTC
NA	TRBV6-4	NA	TRBJ2-1	CASSRTPYNEQFF	TGTGCCAGCAGCCGGACACCCTACAATGAGCAGTTCTTC
NA	TRBV21-1	NA	TRBJ2-3	CASSNKNGVRDTQYF	TGTGCCAGCAGCAATAAGAATGGGGTGAGAGATACGCAGTATTTT